The 2 T cell receptor beta chains reported below all come from one sample, sequenced in a study of blood T cell repertoires in COVID-19. Assay used: immunoSEQ multiplex PCR; TCRdb lists only in-frame clones, some missing. The top ten hold 2.5% to 3.5% of the sample, which has hundreds of thousands of clones, roughly 89% seen once. The sequenced material came from PBMCs or T cells enriched from blood (not recorded which). These receptors were obtained from a woman in her 50s who had been exposed to COVID-19.

This clone was recorded only once. CDR3 protein: CASSMDSYNEQFF. The CDR3 nucleotides read TGTGCCAGTAGTATGGACAGCTACAATGAGCAGTTCTTC. The rearrangement uses TRBV19 and TRBJ2-1, with TRBD1 as a possible D gene (6 bases). Trimming cost V 3 bases and J 3 bases, with 6 bases left between them. Germline CDR1 reads LNHDA; CDR2 reads SQIVND (reference sequence). There are 13 residues in the CDR3.

V gene TRBV28 combines with J gene TRBJ1-6; D is uncertain. Germline lookup yields CDR1 MDHEN and CDR2 SYDVKM. This CDR3 region has 13 residues. V was clipped by 5 bases and J by 10 bases, with 12 bases between them. The CDR3 coding sequence is TGTGCCAGCAGTCCCGACTCCAGATCACCCCTCCACTTT. This sequence encodes CASSPDSRSPLHF.